This T cell receptor beta chain came from a study of T-cell reconstitution after alpha-beta-depleted transplantation in children. Study-wide results and caveats: At one year after transplant, newly produced T cells mostly accounted for T-cell counts and diversity. Several hundred graft clones that had expanded were reportedly the source of alpha-beta T cells about two months after transplant.

Germline-derived CDR1 and CDR2 are MNHEY and SVGEGT. The germline V and J ends were trimmed by 0 bases and 0 bases, with 20 bases remaining between them. This CDR3 is built from 20 residues. TCRbeta library construction was performed incorporating unique molecular identifiers. A single record per CDR3 protein comes from TCRdb applying MiXCR to the PCR reads. The repertoire holds about 900,000 distinct CDR3 sequences, with about 31% as singletons. With regard to this clonotype: What it binds is not known.

This sequence originates from a boy younger than two who had a stem cell transplant for SCID, so the T cells may come from the graft donor. Sequences were derived from PBMCs, mostly from graft donor cells, sampled 360 days after TCRalphabeta/CD19-depleted stem cell transplant. The chain employs TRBV6-2 or TRBV6-3 and TRBJ2-2; D might be TRBD1 (6 bases). The CDR3 region has the DNA TGTGCCAGCAGTTACTCTATAAGGGTGGACAGAAATACGAACACCGGGGAGCTGTTTTTT. This encodes CASSYSIRVDRNTNTGELFF.